The 27 T cell receptor beta chains reported below all come from one sample, sequenced in a study of T-cell memory formation after mild COVID-19. TCRdb itself ran the 5' RACE reads through MiXCR, one entry per CDR3 protein. The sample holds 250,000 to 300,000 distinct CDR3 sequences, more than 15% seen once. Sequencing was done on a sample of PBMCs or a T cell subset sorted from them (not recorded which). These receptors came from a man younger than 35 who had mild COVID-19 (a few samples of this study predate the infection). Cell type and time point are not known.

This clonotype came up a few times. The chain employs TRBV12-3 or TRBV12-4 and TRBJ1-5, with D uncertain. V was clipped by 3 bases and J by 4 bases, with 10 bases between them. The CDR3 has 14 residues. The CDR3 here is CASSLSGRNQPQHF. The CDR3 DNA is TGTGCCAGCAGTTTGTCTGGGAGAAATCAGCCCCAGCATTTT.

Only a few counts were recorded for this clonotype. V is TRBV5-1 and J is TRBJ1-1, with D unresolved. The CDR3 loop spans 13 amino acids. The germline gives CDR1 SGHRS, CDR2 YFSETQ. Trimming removed 0 bases at V and 4 bases at J, with 7 bases between. For the CDR3, the DNA is TGCGCCAGCAGCTTGGGTCTGTCCACTGAAGCTTTCTTT. The encoded protein is CASSLGLSTEAFF.

This clonotype showed up many times. The chain uses TRBV9 and TRBJ2-3, with 7 bases identical to TRBD2. The CDR3 is 16 amino acids. Looked up from germline, CDR1 is SGDLS and CDR2 is YYNGEE. V trimming: 0 bases; J trimming: 2 bases; junction bases outside the gene matches: 6. In nucleotides, the CDR3 is TGTGCCAGCAGCGTAGAGGCCAGCGGGACCACAGATACGCAGTATTTT. Protein: CASSVEASGTTDTQYF.

The chain carries TRBV20-1 and TRBJ2-7; TRBD1 matches at 7 bases. The CDR3 consists of 13 residues. V shed 3 bases and J 3 bases; nucleotides not matched to a gene: 5. From germline, CDR1 is DFQATT and CDR2 SNEGSKA (reference sequence). The CDR3 coding sequence is TGCAGTGCTAGGTACAGGGGTAACTACGAGCAGTACTTC. Encoded protein: CSARYRGNYEQYF.

The chain joins TRBV6-2 or TRBV6-3 to TRBJ2-7; D is unresolved. The ends were cut back, 5 bases at V and 2 bases at J, with 13 bases in the middle. Germline V gene sequence: CDR1 MNHEY, CDR2 SVGEGT. This CDR3 contains 14 residues. CDR3 sequence reads: CASSELVFPYEQYF. In nucleotides, the CDR3 is TGTGCCAGCAGTGAGTTGGTTTTTCCCTACGAGCAGTACTTC.

The chain combines TRBV7-8 with TRBJ1-2; D unresolved. The germline V and J ends were trimmed by 1 base and 2 bases, with 11 bases remaining between them. The germline gives CDR1 SGHVS, CDR2 FQNEAQ. The CDR3 loop spans 15 amino acids. CDR3 DNA: TGTGCCAGCAGCTTAGGCGAAGGGAGGAACTATGGCTACACCTTC. It specifies CASSLGEGRNYGYTF. Supplemented by reference TRBV7-8 and TRBJ1-2, the full variable domain reads GAGVSQSPRYKVAKRGQDVALRCDPISGHVSLFWYQQALGQGPEFLTYFQNEAQLDKSGLPSDRFFAERPEGSVSTLKIQRTQQEDSAVYLCASSLGEGRNYGYTFGSGTRLTVV.

This clonotype has only a few counts. The V gene is TRBV7-9, the J gene TRBJ2-1; TRBD2 agrees at 14 bases. Germline V gene sequence: CDR1 SEHNR, CDR2 FQNEAQ (reference sequence). J lost 6 bases, V lost 4 bases, and 2 bases had no gene match. The CDR3 covers 15 residues. The CDR3 DNA reads TGTGCCAGCAGCTGGGGACTAGCGGGGGCCAATGAGCAGTTCTTC. Protein product: CASSWGLAGANEQFF.

This clonotype was counted between two and nine times. The chain employs TRBV10-3 and TRBJ2-2, with 10 bases fitting TRBD2. Looked up from germline, CDR1 is ENHRY and CDR2 is SYGVKD. Trimming cost V 6 bases and J 0 bases; bases outside gene matches: 10. The CDR3 totals 18 residues. The CDR3 region is CAIRATSGVRANTGELFF. CDR3 coding DNA: TGTGCCATCAGAGCAACTAGCGGGGTCCGAGCGAACACCGGGGAGCTGTTTTTT.

This clonotype was counted a few times. The V gene is TRBV10-3, the J gene TRBJ2-2; no clear D. The germline V gene encodes CDR1 ENHRY and CDR2 SYGVKD. The CDR3 covers 15 residues. The V gene lost 3 bases and the J gene lost 2 bases, with 10 bases spanning the gap. CDR3 amino acids: CAISDRIENTGELFF. The CDR3 coding sequence is TGTGCCATCAGTGACCGGATAGAAAACACCGGGGAGCTGTTTTTT.

This chain connects TRBV12-3 or TRBV12-4 to TRBJ1-2, with TRBD1 matching over 8 bases. Trimming took 4 bases from V and 4 from J; bases not matched to a gene: 5. This CDR3 region has 14 residues. The CDR3 DNA is TGTGCCAGCAGTTCAGGACAGGGAGGCTATGGCTACACCTTC. As protein: CASSSGQGGYGYTF.

This chain joins TRBV5-1 and TRBJ2-4; 7 bases match TRBD1. Germline V gives CDR1 SGHRS, CDR2 YFSETQ. The CDR3 extends over 16 amino acids. After removal of 4 bases from V and 1 base from J, the junction contained 8 bases not matched to a gene. CDR3 residues: CASSPALQGAKNIQYF. In DNA, the CDR3 is TGCGCCAGCAGCCCCGCCCTACAGGGGGCCAAAAACATTCAGTACTTC.

The chain has TRBV5-5 and TRBJ1-1; D not certain. The germline V gene encodes CDR1 SGHKS and CDR2 YYEKEE (reference sequence). The CDR3 has 15 residues. V dropped 2 bases and J dropped 1 base, with 12 bases sitting between them. CDR3 DNA: TGTGCCAGCAGCTTCTCAGACGAATCGAACACTGAAGCTTTCTTT. Translation gives CASSFSDESNTEAFF.

This clonotype was detected a few times. The chain is built from TRBV20-1 and TRBJ2-1; D is perhaps TRBD2 (6 bases). The CDR3 consists of 15 residues. Germline CDR1 DFQATT, CDR2 SNEGSKA (reference sequence). Trimming removed 3 bases at V and 6 bases at J, with 18 bases between. The CDR3 DNA reads TGCAGTGCTAGGTCCGACGGAGGGGTCGGCAATGAGCAGTTCTTC. It yields the protein CSARSDGGVGNEQFF.

The chain is built from TRBV7-2 and TRBJ2-6; 9 bases fit TRBD2. From germline, CDR1 is SGHTA and CDR2 FQGNSA. The junction had 2 bases not matched to a gene; V was cut back by 5 bases and J by 0 bases. The CDR3 loop spans 16 amino acids. CDR3 residues: CASSRGRGSGANVLTF. The CDR3 coding sequence is TGTGCCAGCAGCCGCGGGAGGGGCTCTGGGGCCAACGTCCTGACTTTC.

This clonotype was detected ten times or more. The V gene is TRBV12-3 or TRBV12-4, the J gene TRBJ2-4, with 12 bases identical to TRBD1. This CDR3 contains 14 residues. Germline trimming cut 6 bases from V and 7 bases from J; bases unmatched to any gene: 4. CDR3: CASRGTGGANIQYF. The CDR3 DNA reads as TGTGCCAGCAGAGGGACAGGGGGCGCCAACATTCAGTACTTC.

The V gene is TRBV4-3, the J gene TRBJ2-2; D possibly uses TRBD1 or TRBD2 (6 bases each). The length of the CDR3 is 17 residues. Trimming left V 0 bases short and J 0 bases short, with 11 bases between. Germline V gives CDR1 LGHNA, CDR2 YSLEER. The CDR3: CASSQEGGLTNTGELFF. In DNA, the CDR3 is TGCGCCAGCAGCCAAGAAGGGGGACTCACGAACACCGGGGAGCTGTTTTTT.

The J gene is TRBJ2-2, the V gene TRBV5-1; 9 bases fit TRBD1. The CDR3 is 15 residues long. Germline trimming cut 3 bases from V and 5 bases from J; bases unmatched to any gene: 5. Per the germline V gene, CDR1 is SGHRS and CDR2 is YFSETQ. The CDR3, as DNA: TGCGCCAGCAGCTATGGACAGGGGATAACCGGGGAGCTGTTTTTT. Encoded protein: CASSYGQGITGELFF.

This clonotype has just a few counts. The V call is TRBV5-1, the J call TRBJ2-7; 7 bases agree with TRBD1. The V gene end was trimmed by 3 bases and the J gene end by 2 bases; junction bases not matched to a gene: 8. This CDR3 comprises 15 residues. The germline V gene encodes CDR1 SGHRS and CDR2 YFSETQ. The CDR3 DNA reads TGCGCCAGCAGCTCCAACCGGGACAGTCCCTACGAGCAGTACTTC. It is translated as CASSSNRDSPYEQYF.

This clonotype was detected a few times. The rearrangement links TRBV2 to TRBJ2-1; 9 bases line up with TRBD1. V trimming: 6 bases; J trimming: 10 bases; junction bases outside the gene matches: 7. Germline assignment: CDR1 SNHLY and CDR2 FYNNEI. The length of the CDR3 is 13 residues. CDR3 coding DNA: TGTGCCAGCAGGGGACAGGGAGGCGGCGAGCAGTTCTTC. It specifies CASRGQGGGEQFF.

In this sample, this clonotype turned up a few times. The genes are TRBV5-6 and TRBJ2-3; no clear D. Trimming removed 0 bases at V and 4 bases at J, with 12 bases between. The CDR3 is 15 residues long. Germline-derived CDR1 and CDR2 are SGHDT and YYEEEE. As DNA, the CDR3 is TGTGCCAGCAGCTTGGGTACCCAGCGAGCAGATACGCAGTATTTT. Its protein product is CASSLGTQRADTQYF.

This clonotype was picked up a small number of times. The chain links TRBV5-1 to TRBJ2-7, with 8 bases matching TRBD1. CDR1 is SGHRS, CDR2 YFSETQ, per germline. The CDR3 has 14 residues. V lost 0 bases to trimming and J lost 6 bases; unmatched junction nucleotides: 5. In DNA form, the CDR3 reads TGCGCCAGCAGCTTGGGGGGACAGGCTTTCGAGCAGTACTTC. Translated: CASSLGGQAFEQYF.

This clonotype showed up just a few times. The CDR3 reads CASSLAEWGVPSDAKNIQYF. As DNA, the CDR3 is TGTGCCAGCAGCTTAGCGGAGTGGGGAGTTCCCTCTGACGCCAAAAACATTCAGTACTTC. The chain couples TRBV7-9 to TRBJ2-4; D possibly corresponds to TRBD2 (5 bases). Germline V gene data show CDR1 as SEHNR and CDR2 as FQNEAQ (reference sequence). The CDR3 sequence is 20 residues long. The V and J ends lost 0 bases and 1 base respectively, with 22 bases between them.

This clonotype was seen many times. The J gene is TRBJ1-1, the V gene TRBV7-9, with D unresolved. With 2 bases removed from V and 7 bases from J, the gap between germline ends came to 17 bases. The length of the CDR3 is 15 residues. The germline gives CDR1 SEHNR, CDR2 FQNEAQ (reference sequence). CDR3 in DNA: TGTGCCAGCAGCTTAAGTCCGCGGACTGTCAGTGAAGCTTTCTTT. As protein: CASSLSPRTVSEAFF. The entire variable domain, with the rest obtained from reference TRBV7-9 and TRBJ1-1, is as follows: DTGVSQNPRHKITKRGQNVTFRCDPISEHNRLYWYRQTLGQGPEFLTYFQNEAQLEKSRLLSDRFSAERPKGSFSTLEIQRTEQGDSAMYLCASSLSPRTVSEAFFGQGTRLTVV.

The rearrangement joins TRBV18 to TRBJ1-1; no clear D. Germline-derived CDR1 and CDR2 are KGHSH and LQKENI. V lost 1 base, J lost 6 bases, and 12 bases lay in between. The CDR3 totals 14 residues. For the CDR3, the DNA is TGTGCCAGCTCACCACAGGGCAGTGGAGCTGAAGCTTTCTTT. Its translation is CASSPQGSGAEAFF.

CDR3 loop: CASSAPSGQRNSPLHF. DNA for the CDR3: TGTGCCAGCAGCGCTCCGTCGGGACAGAGGAATTCACCCCTCCACTTT. The V and J genes are TRBV11-2 and TRBJ1-6; 7 positions agree with TRBD1. Per germline, CDR1 SGHAT and CDR2 FQNNGV. With 5 bases clipped from V and 7 bases from J, the junction kept 11 bases outside the gene matches. The CDR3 contains 16 residues.

V usage is TRBV6-6 and J usage is TRBJ1-2, with TRBD1 matching 10 bases. Germline values: CDR1 MNHNY, CDR2 SVGAGI (reference sequence). The V segment lost 2 bases and the J segment 2 bases; nucleotides outside the gene matches: 5. The CDR3 extends over 16 amino acids. CDR3 region: CASSYVDRGPNYGYTF. In nucleotides, the CDR3 is TGTGCCAGCAGTTACGTAGACAGGGGGCCAAACTATGGCTACACCTTC.

V gene TRBV2 combines with J gene TRBJ2-7; 7 nucleotides agree with TRBD1. CDR3 length equals 15 residues. Per the germline V gene, CDR1 is SNHLY and CDR2 is FYNNEI. V shed 5 bases and J 1 base; nucleotides not matched to a gene: 8. The CDR3 region is CASSKTGSGSYEQYF. CDR3 coding DNA: TGTGCCAGCAGTAAGACAGGGAGTGGGTCCTACGAGCAGTACTTC.